These 32 T cell receptor beta chains share one sample of origin, sequenced in a study of preoperative IRX-2 immunotherapy in early breast cancer. Libraries were prepared by immunoSEQ multiplex PCR; TCRdb keeps only in-frame clonotypes and omits some of them. The repertoire holds 40,000 to 45,000 clones, about 72% seen once, with approximately 1% in the top ten. Noted treatment: preoperative locoregional IRX-2 cytokine immunotherapy. The input for sequencing was tumor tissue, taken after IRX-2 immunotherapy. These receptors were obtained from a human donor with breast cancer.

The chain couples TRBV6-8 to TRBJ1-2, with a weak D call TRBD1 (5 bases). CDR1 and CDR2 from the germline V gene are MNHGY and SAAAGT. The V and J ends lost 3 bases and 5 bases respectively, with 19 bases between them. The CDR3 is 16 residues long. CDR3 nucleotide sequence: TGTGCCAGCAGTTATGGCGGTGGGGGGGTGCTATATGGCTACACCTTC. This codes for CASSYGGGGVLYGYTF.

The chain joins TRBV28 to TRBJ1-4; unclear D gene. V was clipped by 1 base and J by 3 bases, with 3 bases between them. The CDR3 covers 13 residues. Per germline, CDR1 MDHEN and CDR2 SYDVKM. The CDR3 DNA follows: TGTGCCAGCAGTTTATTTTCTAATGAAAAACTGTTTTTT. This encodes CASSLFSNEKLFF.

The rearrangement joins TRBV5-1 to TRBJ2-2; TRBD1 matches 7 bases. The CDR3 length is 16 residues. After removal of 2 bases from V and 6 bases from J, the junction contained 10 bases not matched to a gene. Germline CDR1 and CDR2: SGHRS and YFSETQ. The CDR3 loop is CASSFGDRVFSGELFF. CDR3 DNA: TGCGCCAGCAGCTTCGGTGACAGGGTTTTTTCCGGGGAGCTGTTTTTT. Combining the CDR3 with reference TRBV5-1 and TRBJ2-2 gives the whole variable domain KAGVTQTPRYLIKTRGQQVTLSCSPISGHRSVSWYQQTPGQGLQFLFEYFSETQRNKGNFPGRFSGRQFSNSRSEMNVSTLELGDSALYLCASSFGDRVFSGELFFGEGSRLTVL.

This clone was counted a few times. This chain joins TRBV23-1 and TRBJ2-7; 9 nucleotides line up with TRBD1. TRBV23-1 qualifies as an ORF whose function is uncertain. This CDR3 is built from 16 residues. V shed 6 bases, J shed 2 bases, and the junction held 11 bases outside the gene matches. The CDR3 here is CASSQGGTGIAYEQYF. CDR3 nucleotide sequence: TGCGCCAGCAGCCAAGGAGGGACAGGGATTGCCTACGAGCAGTACTTC.

The chain has TRBV5-1 and TRBJ2-6; D remains ambiguous. The CDR3 extends over 18 amino acids. Per the germline V gene, CDR1 is SGHRS and CDR2 is YFSETQ. V was shortened by 4 bases and J by 0 bases, with 17 bases between the two germline ends. The CDR3 DNA reads TGCGCCAGCAGCCTACCAGGTTCCTCCTCCTCTGGGGCCAACGTCCTGACTTTC. Its translation: CASSLPGSSSSGANVLTF.

The chain recombines TRBV5-1 with TRBJ2-6; no clear D gene. Trimming removed 0 bases at V and 0 bases at J, with 4 bases between. CDR3 size: 15 residues. The germline gives CDR1 SGHRS, CDR2 YFSETQ. The chain's CDR3 is CASSLGDSGANVLTF. The CDR3 DNA reads as TGCGCCAGCAGCTTGGGTGACTCTGGGGCCAACGTCCTGACTTTC.

The V gene is TRBV29-1, the J gene TRBJ1-2; 7 bases map to TRBD1. Germline CDR1 SQVTM, CDR2 ANQGSEA. CDR3 size: 16 residues. CDR3 sequence reads: CKGHRGRTIGPYGYTF. Written as DNA, the CDR3 is TGCAAAGGACACAGGGGACGCACTATAGGGCCCTATGGCTACACCTTC.

This clone was recorded only once. J is TRBJ1-2 and V is TRBV7-5; the DNA was not compared with TRBD1, the D call given in the table. TRBV7-5 is a pseudogene. CDR3 length: 14 residues. Here the CDR3 DNA reads TGTGCCAGCAGCTTGGCCGGGACAGGGGGAGGCTACACCTTC. It specifies CASSLAGTGGGYTF.

This clone was observed a single time. CDR3 nucleotides: TGTGCCAGCAGTTCGGGACAGACTTATGAGCAGTACTTC. Protein sequence: CASSSGQTYEQYF. This chain uses TRBV6-8 with TRBJ2-7, with 7 nucleotides matching TRBD1. The CDR3 spans 13 residues. The germline gives CDR1 MNHGY, CDR2 SAAAGT. Trimming at V came to 4 bases and at J to 7 bases, leaving 7 bases not matched to a gene.

The J gene is TRBJ1-3, the V gene TRBV28; D remains ambiguous. The CDR3 has 16 residues. CDR1 and CDR2 from the germline V gene are MDHEN and SYDVKM. V was cut by 4 bases and J by 8 bases, with 21 bases left in between. The CDR3 protein is CASSSFLSGGGDTIYF. The CDR3 DNA reads TGTGCCAGCAGTTCATTTCTTTCAGGAGGTGGGGACACCATATATTTT.

The chain links TRBV10-2 to TRBJ1-2; no clear D. Trimming stripped 0 bases from V and 0 bases from J, with 11 bases between. Germline CDR1 WSHSY, CDR2 SAAADI. This CDR3 is 16 amino acids long. CDR3: CASSESPVIANYGYTF. The CDR3 DNA reads as TGCGCCAGCAGTGAGTCACCTGTCATAGCTAACTATGGCTACACCTTC.

This clone was picked up a small number of times. The chain recombines TRBV11-3 with TRBJ1-2; D might be TRBD1 (5 bases). With 1 base removed from V and 4 bases from J, the gap between germline ends came to 10 bases. The CDR3 extends over 14 amino acids. From germline, CDR1 is SGHNT and CDR2 YENEEA. CDR3 bases: TGTGCCAGCAGCTTAGGGGTCCAGGGCTATGGCTACACCTTC. Translation: CASSLGVQGYGYTF.

This chain connects TRBV4-1 to TRBJ1-5; D remains unclear. Germline V gives CDR1 MGHRA, CDR2 YSYEKL. This CDR3 contains 14 residues. V lost 1 base and J lost 5, with 9 bases in between. CDR3 sequence: CASSQGPGDQPQHF. The CDR3 region has the DNA TGCGCCAGCAGCCAAGGGCCCGGGGATCAGCCCCAGCATTTT.

The V call is TRBV25-1, the J call TRBJ2-7; D unresolved. The V end was cut by 5 bases, the J end by 0 bases, with 5 bases between. The CDR3 totals 12 residues. Germline-derived CDR1 and CDR2 are MGHDK and SYGVNS. CDR3 region: CASSSHSYEQYF. Here the CDR3 DNA reads TGTGCCAGCAGTTCGCACTCCTACGAGCAGTACTTC.

The chain employs TRBV5-1 and TRBJ2-3; D possibly corresponds to TRBD2 (5 bases). The CDR3 extends over 14 amino acids. The germline gives CDR1 SGHRS, CDR2 YFSETQ. The V end was cut by 1 base, the J end by 4 bases, with 10 bases between. The CDR3 loop reads CASSLRSGPDTQYF. The CDR3 region has the DNA TGCGCCAGCAGCTTGAGGAGCGGACCAGATACGCAGTATTTT. Full variable domain (rest looked up from reference TRBV5-1 and TRBJ2-3): KAGVTQTPRYLIKTRGQQVTLSCSPISGHRSVSWYQQTPGQGLQFLFEYFSETQRNKGNFPGRFSGRQFSNSRSEMNVSTLELGDSALYLCASSLRSGPDTQYFGPGTRLTVL.

The chain is built from TRBV11-3 and TRBJ2-1; unclear D gene. V was cut by 4 bases and J by 1 base, with 11 bases left in between. This CDR3 has 15 residues. The germline V gene encodes CDR1 SGHNT and CDR2 YENEEA. The CDR3 coding sequence is TGTGCCAGCAGCTCCTACATGGTATCCTACAATGAGCAGTTCTTC. Amino acid sequence: CASSSYMVSYNEQFF.

The rearrangement links TRBV7-8 to TRBJ2-2; TRBD2 is a possible D gene (6 bases). V was cut by 1 base and J by 5 bases, with 11 bases left in between. From germline, CDR1 is SGHVS and CDR2 FQNEAQ. The length of the CDR3 is 15 residues. This CDR3 reads CASSLGVAGTGELFF. The CDR3 DNA reads TGTGCCAGCAGCTTAGGAGTTGCGGGGACCGGGGAGCTGTTTTTT.

The rearrangement joins TRBV19 to TRBJ2-1; D is unclear. The CDR3 spans 14 residues. Trimming shortened V by 3 bases and J by 4 bases, and 10 bases separated the two germline ends. Germline V gene lookup returns CDR1 LNHDA and CDR2 SQIVND (reference sequence). CDR3 coding DNA: TGTGCCAGTAGTATCCCACCCTCATACAATGAGCAGTTCTTC. Translated: CASSIPPSYNEQFF.

The DNA for the CDR3 is TGCGCCAGCAGCCGTCGGAGGGGCGCTACGGATGAGCAGTTCTTC. It codes for CASSRRRGATDEQFF. This chain connects TRBV5-1 to TRBJ2-1; D perhaps matches TRBD2 (6 bases). Per the germline V gene, CDR1 is SGHRS and CDR2 is YFSETQ. The CDR3 is 15 amino acids. The germline V and J ends were trimmed by 4 bases and 8 bases, with 19 bases remaining between them.

The rearrangement links TRBV28 to TRBJ2-7, with 8 nucleotides matching TRBD1. The CDR3 has 15 residues. Germline CDR1 reads MDHEN; CDR2 reads SYDVKM. J gave up 1 base and V 4 bases, and 6 bases lay outside the gene matches. CDR3 DNA sequence: TGTGCCAGCAGTTCCCCGGGGACAGGATCCTACGAGCAGTACTTC. It yields the protein CASSSPGTGSYEQYF. Using reference TRBV28 and TRBJ2-7 for the parts outside the CDR3, the full variable domain is DVKVTQSSRYLVKRTGEKVFLECVQDMDHENMFWYRQDPGLGLRLIYFSYDVKMKEKGDIPEGYSVSREKKERFSLILESASTNQTSMYLCASSSPGTGSYEQYFGPGTRLTVT.

V usage is TRBV6-8 and J usage is TRBJ2-1; 8 nucleotides match TRBD2. The CDR3 contains 13 residues. Germline CDR1 and CDR2: MNHGY and SAAAGT. The V and J ends lost 7 bases and 9 bases, in that order; junction bases with no gene match: 8. Here the CDR3 DNA reads TGTGCCAGCATGGTAGCGGGAAGGGTTGAGCAGTTCTTC. Translation: CASMVAGRVEQFF.

In its sample, this clone was seen a few times. The chain combines TRBV7-5 with TRBJ1-3. TRBV7-5 corresponds to a pseudogene. The CDR3 length is 16 residues. The CDR3 reads CASSLAGSYSGNTIYF. The CDR3 DNA sequence: TGTGCCAGCAGCTTAGCGGGCAGCTACTCTGGAAACACCATATATTTT.

V usage is TRBV5-1 and J usage is TRBJ2-3; D is perhaps TRBD2 (6 bases). Trimming left V 5 bases short and J 0 bases short, with 10 bases between. CDR3 length: 14 amino acids. Per germline, CDR1 SGHRS and CDR2 YFSETQ. CDR3 nucleotides: TGCGCCAGCAGGGTAGCGGAAAGCACAGATACGCAGTATTTT. Amino acid sequence: CASRVAESTDTQYF.

The J gene is TRBJ2-7, the V gene TRBV7-7; D is ambiguous. Per the germline V gene, CDR1 is SSHAT and CDR2 is FNYEAQ (reference sequence). Trimming shortened V by 2 bases and J by 3 bases, and 14 bases separated the two germline ends. The CDR3 covers 15 residues. The CDR3 here is CASSLNEAGYYEQYF. CDR3 nucleotides: TGTGCCAGCAGCTTAAATGAGGCAGGCTACTACGAGCAGTACTTC.

The rearrangement links TRBV9 to TRBJ1-1; TRBD1 aligns across 7 bases. V gave up 3 bases and J gave up 2 bases; unmatched junction bases: 10. Germline loops: CDR1 SGDLS, CDR2 YYNGEE. The CDR3 extends over 16 amino acids. DNA of the CDR3: TGTGCCAGCAGCGGACGCGCCGGGACAGCCAACACTGAAGCTTTCTTT. Translated: CASSGRAGTANTEAFF.

This sequence joins TRBV6-7 and TRBJ2-1, with 10 positions matching TRBD2. TRBV6-7 is flagged as an ORF with uncertain function. V dropped 6 bases and J dropped 8; count of bases not matched to a gene: 4. The CDR3 spans 13 residues. CDR3 sequence: CASSSTSGDEQFF. DNA for the CDR3: TGTGCCAGCAGCTCAACTAGCGGGGATGAGCAGTTCTTC.

The V gene is TRBV5-1, the J gene TRBJ2-1, with 10 positions matching TRBD2. Germline-derived CDR1 and CDR2 are SGHRS and YFSETQ. V gave up 4 bases and J gave up 2 bases; unmatched junction bases: 6. The CDR3 extends over 16 amino acids. The CDR3 DNA sequence: TGCGCCAGCAGCAGCTCTAGCGGGGGAACCTACAATGAGCAGTTCTTC. This translates into CASSSSSGGTYNEQFF. The full variable domain, in which reference TRBV5-1 and TRBJ2-1 provide the parts outside the CDR3, is KAGVTQTPRYLIKTRGQQVTLSCSPISGHRSVSWYQQTPGQGLQFLFEYFSETQRNKGNFPGRFSGRQFSNSRSEMNVSTLELGDSALYLCASSSSSGGTYNEQFFGPGTRLTVL.

V usage is TRBV5-1 and J usage is TRBJ2-6; unclear D gene. The CDR3 spans 15 residues. Trimming took off 1 base at V and 4 bases at J, with 9 bases between the two ends. Germline V gene data show CDR1 as SGHRS and CDR2 as YFSETQ. The CDR3 bases are TGCGCCAGCAGCTTGAGGGTAGGCGGGGCCAACGTCCTGACTTTC. It codes for CASSLRVGGANVLTF.

In this sample, this clone turned up a few times. The rearrangement links TRBV6-8 to TRBJ1-1; 7 positions agree with TRBD1. This CDR3 contains 13 residues. V shed 6 bases and J 1 base; nucleotides not matched to a gene: 2. Germline CDR1 and CDR2: MNHGY and SAAAGT. The CDR3 nucleotides are TGTGCCAGCAGAGACAGGGCGAACACTGAAGCTTTCTTT. This codes for CASRDRANTEAFF.

The chain links TRBV30 to TRBJ1-5; maybe TRBD1 (5 bases). CDR1 and CDR2 from the germline V gene are GTSNPN and SVGIG (reference sequence). The V gene lost 3 bases and the J gene lost 7 bases, with 16 bases spanning the gap. The CDR3 has 14 residues. CDR3 amino acids: CAWSLGQGRQPQHF. As DNA, the CDR3 is TGTGCCTGGAGCCTTGGTCAGGGCAGGCAGCCCCAGCATTTT.

The chain has TRBV23-1 and TRBJ1-2, with unresolved D. TRBV23-1 is identified as an open reading frame with a role that is uncertain. The CDR3 spans 13 residues. The germline V and J ends were trimmed by 8 bases and 4 bases, with 14 bases remaining between them. DNA for the CDR3: TGCGCCAGCCGAAGACTACTTCGCTATGGCTACACCTTC. This translates into CASRRLLRYGYTF.

In this sample, this clone turned up once. The junction departs from the called germline gene at one end, perhaps through a read error. The gene calls are TRBV6-8 and TRBJ2-1; D uncertain. The germline V gene has CDR1 MNHGY and CDR2 SAAAGT. The CDR3 loop spans 12 amino acids. CDR3: CAISALTNEQFF. In DNA, the CDR3 is TGTGCCATCAGTGCGTTAACCAATGAGCAGTTCTTC.